This note documents a single T cell receptor (beta chain) sequence. Antigen unknown. Healthy control status was assigned to blood donors, whose median age was 56 years (range about 21-70) and of whom roughly 58% were female. This sample is drawn from a study of somatic mutations in cytotoxic T cells in rheumatoid arthritis. Study at large: Using a FACSAria II or Sony SH800, a portion of the V beta antibody-stained T-cell populations were flow-sorted at nearly 100% purity, and among those populations were V beta1+ cells that were then sequenced for TCRB.

Trimming shortened V by 0 bases and J by 2 bases, and 13 bases separated the two germline ends. Per germline, CDR1 SGHKS and CDR2 YYEKEE (reference sequence). The CDR3 spans 16 residues. Study-wide results and caveats: With advancing age, CD8+ clonality climbed in rheumatoid arthritis patients but did not rise in healthy controls.

The repertoire was sequenced with immunoSEQ multiplex PCR; TCRdb's copy has only in-frame clones and lacks some. Of about 18,000 clones in the sample, around 80% were seen once. The rearrangement links TRBV5-5 to TRBJ2-3, with D perhaps assigned TRBD1 or TRBD2 (6 bases each). This TCR was sampled from a woman in her forties or fifties in good health. The sample consisted of CD8+ T cells sorted from blood. Written as DNA, the CDR3 is TGTGCCAGCAGCTTGGCGGGGGCCACCCTCACAGATACGCAGTATTTT. This translates into CASSLAGATLTDTQYF. The variable domain in full, with the rest retrieved from reference TRBV5-5 and TRBJ2-3, is DAGVTQSPTHLIKTRGQQVTLRCSPISGHKSVSWYQQVLGQGPQFIFQYYEKEERGRGNFPDRFSARQFPNYSSELNVNALLLGDSALYLCASSLAGATLTDTQYFGPGTRLTVL.